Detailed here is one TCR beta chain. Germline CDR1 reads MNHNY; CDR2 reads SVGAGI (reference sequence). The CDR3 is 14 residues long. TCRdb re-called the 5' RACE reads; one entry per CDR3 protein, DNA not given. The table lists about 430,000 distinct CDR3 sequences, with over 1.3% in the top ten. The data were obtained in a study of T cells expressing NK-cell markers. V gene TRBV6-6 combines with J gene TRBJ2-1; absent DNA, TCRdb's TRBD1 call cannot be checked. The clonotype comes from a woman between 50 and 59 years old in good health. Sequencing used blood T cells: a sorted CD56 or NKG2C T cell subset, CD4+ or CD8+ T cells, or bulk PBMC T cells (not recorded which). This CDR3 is CASSYVYGGGEQFF.